The source of this TCR beta chain is a study of cytomegalovirus exposure and HLA in healthy donors. The CDR3 runs to 15 residues. The germline CDR1 and CDR2 sequences are SGHRS and YFSETQ. V gave up 0 bases and J gave up 4 bases, with 11 bases separating them. Amplification used 60 Vbeta primers and 13 Jbeta primers. The data were produced by immunoSEQ multiplex PCR, yet TCRdb's version contains in-frame clones alone and is incomplete. The data show about 100,000 clones, 75% to 85% seen once. The genes are TRBV5-1 and TRBJ2-1, with a possible D match to TRBD2 (6 bases). This receptor was identified in a young woman in good health and CMV-seronegative. The sample was PBMCs. CDR3 loop: CASSLGDSMYNEQFF. The CDR3 DNA sequence: TGCGCCAGCAGCTTGGGGGACTCCATGTACAATGAGCAGTTCTTC.